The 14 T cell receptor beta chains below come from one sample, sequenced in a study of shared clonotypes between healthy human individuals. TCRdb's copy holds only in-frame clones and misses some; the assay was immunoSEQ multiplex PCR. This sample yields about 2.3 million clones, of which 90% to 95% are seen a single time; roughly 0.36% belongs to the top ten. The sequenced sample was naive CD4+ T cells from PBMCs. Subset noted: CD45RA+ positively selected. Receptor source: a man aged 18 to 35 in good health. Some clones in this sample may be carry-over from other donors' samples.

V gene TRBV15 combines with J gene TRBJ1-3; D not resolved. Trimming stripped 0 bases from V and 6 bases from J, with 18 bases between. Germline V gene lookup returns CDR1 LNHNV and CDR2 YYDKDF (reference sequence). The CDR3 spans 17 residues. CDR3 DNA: TGTGCCACCAGCAGAGATCTGGGCAGTTGGCCTTTAAACACCATATATTTT. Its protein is CATSRDLGSWPLNTIYF.

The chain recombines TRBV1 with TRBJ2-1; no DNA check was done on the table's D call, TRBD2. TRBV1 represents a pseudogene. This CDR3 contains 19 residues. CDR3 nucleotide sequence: TGCACCAGCAGCCAAGTCGGGACTAGCGGGAGGGGGTCCTACAATGAGCAGTTCTTC. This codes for CTSSQVGTSGRGSYNEQFF.

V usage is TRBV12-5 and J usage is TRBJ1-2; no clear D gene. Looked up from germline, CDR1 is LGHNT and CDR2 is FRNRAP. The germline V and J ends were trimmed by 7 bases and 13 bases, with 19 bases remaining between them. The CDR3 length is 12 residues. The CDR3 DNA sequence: TGTGCTAGTGCCCCCGACACCACTCCCGTCACCTTC. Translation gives CASAPDTTPVTF. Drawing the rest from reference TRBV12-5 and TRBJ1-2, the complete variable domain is DARVTQTPRHKVTEMGQEVTMRCQPILGHNTVFWYRQTMMQGLELLAYFRNRAPLDDSGMPKDRFSAEMPDATLATLKIQPSEPRDSAVYFCASAPDTTPVTFGSGTRLTVV.

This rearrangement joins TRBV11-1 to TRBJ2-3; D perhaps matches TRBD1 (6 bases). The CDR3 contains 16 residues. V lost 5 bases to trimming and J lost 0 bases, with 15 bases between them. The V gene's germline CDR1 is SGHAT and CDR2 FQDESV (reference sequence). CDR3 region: CASSHRATESTDTQYF. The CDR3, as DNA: TGTGCCAGCAGCCACAGGGCGACAGAGAGCACAGATACGCAGTATTTT.

CDR3 sequence (DNA): TGTGCCAGCTCAAGGACATCTACGAACACCGGGGAGCTGTTTTTT. It codes for CASSRTSTNTGELFF. V usage is TRBV18 and J usage is TRBJ2-2; tentative D call: TRBD1 (5 bases). CDR1 is KGHSH and CDR2 is LQKENI in the germline V gene. The CDR3 runs 15 residues. Trimming took 5 bases from V and 0 from J, leaving 10 bases between them.

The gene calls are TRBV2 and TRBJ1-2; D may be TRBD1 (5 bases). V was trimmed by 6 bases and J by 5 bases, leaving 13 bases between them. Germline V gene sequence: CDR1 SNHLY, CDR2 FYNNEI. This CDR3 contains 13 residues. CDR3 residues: CASRIGRGYGYTF. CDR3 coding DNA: TGTGCCAGCAGGATAGGGAGGGGATATGGCTACACCTTC.

The CDR3, as DNA: TGCGCCAGCAGCTCTGAGGGGCGCACTAACTATGGCTACACCTTC. Translation gives CASSSEGRTNYGYTF. The gene calls are TRBV5-1 and TRBJ1-2, with D perhaps TRBD1 (5 bases). V was cut by 3 bases and J by 0 bases, with 12 bases left in between. Per germline, CDR1 SGHRS and CDR2 YFSETQ. CDR3 length: 15 residues. Drawing the rest from reference TRBV5-1 and TRBJ1-2, the complete variable domain is KAGVTQTPRYLIKTRGQQVTLSCSPISGHRSVSWYQQTPGQGLQFLFEYFSETQRNKGNFPGRFSGRQFSNSRSEMNVSTLELGDSALYLCASSSEGRTNYGYTFGSGTRLTVV.

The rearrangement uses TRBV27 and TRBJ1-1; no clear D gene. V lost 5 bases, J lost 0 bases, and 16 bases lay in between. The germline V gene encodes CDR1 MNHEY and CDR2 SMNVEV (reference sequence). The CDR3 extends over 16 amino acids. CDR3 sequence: CASSIGSEGMNTEAFF. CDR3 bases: TGTGCCAGCAGTATAGGTTCGGAAGGGATGAACACTGAAGCTTTCTTT.

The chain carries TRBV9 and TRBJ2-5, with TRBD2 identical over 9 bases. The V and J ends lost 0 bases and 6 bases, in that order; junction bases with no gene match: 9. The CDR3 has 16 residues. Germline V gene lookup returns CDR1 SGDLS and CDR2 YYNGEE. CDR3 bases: TGTGCCAGCAGCGTAGGGGCCGTAGCGGGAGAGAAGACCCAGTACTTC. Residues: CASSVGAVAGEKTQYF.

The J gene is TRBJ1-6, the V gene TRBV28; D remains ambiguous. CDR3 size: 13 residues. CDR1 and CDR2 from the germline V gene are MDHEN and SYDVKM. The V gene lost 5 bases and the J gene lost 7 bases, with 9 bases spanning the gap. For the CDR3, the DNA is TGTGCCAGCAGTCCCCTGCAAAATTCACCCCTCCACTTT. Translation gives CASSPLQNSPLHF. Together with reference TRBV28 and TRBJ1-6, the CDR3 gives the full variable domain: DVKVTQSSRYLVKRTGEKVFLECVQDMDHENMFWYRQDPGLGLRLIYFSYDVKMKEKGDIPEGYSVSREKKERFSLILESASTNQTSMYLCASSPLQNSPLHFGNGTRLTVT.

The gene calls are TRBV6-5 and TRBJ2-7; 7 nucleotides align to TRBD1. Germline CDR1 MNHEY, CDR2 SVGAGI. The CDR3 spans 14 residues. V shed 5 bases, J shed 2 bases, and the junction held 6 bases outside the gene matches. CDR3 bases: TGTGCCAGCAGTGGACAGGCGGGCCCCTACGAGCAGTACTTC. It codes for CASSGQAGPYEQYF.

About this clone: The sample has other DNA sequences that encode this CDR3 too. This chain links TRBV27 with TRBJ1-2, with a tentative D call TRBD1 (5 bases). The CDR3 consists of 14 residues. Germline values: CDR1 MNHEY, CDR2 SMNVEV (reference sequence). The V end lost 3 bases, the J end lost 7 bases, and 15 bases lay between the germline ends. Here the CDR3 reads CASSFRGVEGGYTF. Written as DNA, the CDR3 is TGTGCCAGCAGTTTTCGGGGGGTAGAGGGTGGCTACACCTTC.

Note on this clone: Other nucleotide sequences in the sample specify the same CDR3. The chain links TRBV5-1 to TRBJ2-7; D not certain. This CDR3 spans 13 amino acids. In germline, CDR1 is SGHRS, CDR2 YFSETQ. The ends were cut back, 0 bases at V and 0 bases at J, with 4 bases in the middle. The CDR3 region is CASSLGNSYEQYF. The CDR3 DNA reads TGCGCCAGCAGCTTGGGCAACTCCTACGAGCAGTACTTC.

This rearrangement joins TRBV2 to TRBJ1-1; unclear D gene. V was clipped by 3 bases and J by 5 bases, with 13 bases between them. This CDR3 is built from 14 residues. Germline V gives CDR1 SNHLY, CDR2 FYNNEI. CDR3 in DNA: TGTGCCAGCAGTGACCGGATAAGGTCGACTGAAGCTTTCTTT. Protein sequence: CASSDRIRSTEAFF.